This entry concerns a single T cell receptor beta chain. RNA transcripts yielded amplified TCR beta CDR3 regions. HTBI-primed RT-PCR formed the first round, and a multiplex PCR formed the second. Each CDR3 protein is one row after TCRdb ran MiXCR on the multiplex PCR reads. The sample carries some 250,000 distinct CDR3 sequences, roughly 50% recorded once. V was pared by 0 bases and J by 3 bases, with 8 bases between. From germline, CDR1 is MNHEY and CDR2 SVGAGI. This CDR3 contains 14 residues. These data are taken from a study of Graves' ophthalmopathy and Graves' hyperthyroidism. Across the study: Prior to any treatment, peripheral blood was collected at the time of initial diagnosis.

The chain has TRBV6-5 and TRBJ2-5, with D tentatively TRBD1 (6 bases). Specimen: peripheral blood. The sequence was collected from an adult man with Graves' ophthalmopathy. The CDR3 DNA is TGTGCCAGCAGTTACTCGACAGGCAAAGAGACCCAGTACTTC. Translated: CASSYSTGKETQYF.